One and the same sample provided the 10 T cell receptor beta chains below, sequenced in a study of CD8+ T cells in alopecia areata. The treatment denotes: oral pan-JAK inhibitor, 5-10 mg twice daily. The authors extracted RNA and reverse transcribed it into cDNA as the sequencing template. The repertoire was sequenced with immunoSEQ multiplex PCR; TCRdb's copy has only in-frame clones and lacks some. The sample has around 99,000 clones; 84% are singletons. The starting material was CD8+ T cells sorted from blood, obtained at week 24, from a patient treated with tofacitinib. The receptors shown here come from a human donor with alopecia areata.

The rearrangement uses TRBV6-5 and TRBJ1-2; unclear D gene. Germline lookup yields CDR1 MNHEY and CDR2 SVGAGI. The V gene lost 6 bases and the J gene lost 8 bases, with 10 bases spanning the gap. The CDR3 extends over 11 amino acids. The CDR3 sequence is CASSQDGGYTF. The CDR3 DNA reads TGTGCCAGCAGCCAGGACGGGGGCTACACCTTC.

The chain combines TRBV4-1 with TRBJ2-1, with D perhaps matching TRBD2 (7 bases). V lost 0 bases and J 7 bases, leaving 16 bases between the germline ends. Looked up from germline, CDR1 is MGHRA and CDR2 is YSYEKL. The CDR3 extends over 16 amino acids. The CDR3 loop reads CASSQEPRGGPNEQFF. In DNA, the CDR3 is TGCGCCAGCAGCCAAGAGCCGCGCGGGGGCCCTAATGAGCAGTTCTTC.

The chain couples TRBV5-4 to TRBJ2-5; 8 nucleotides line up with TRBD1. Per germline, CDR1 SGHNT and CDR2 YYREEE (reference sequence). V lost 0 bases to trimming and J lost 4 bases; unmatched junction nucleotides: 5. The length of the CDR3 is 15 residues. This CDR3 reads CASSLGDRLRETQYF. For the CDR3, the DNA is TGTGCCAGCAGCTTGGGGGACAGGCTTCGAGAGACCCAGTACTTC.

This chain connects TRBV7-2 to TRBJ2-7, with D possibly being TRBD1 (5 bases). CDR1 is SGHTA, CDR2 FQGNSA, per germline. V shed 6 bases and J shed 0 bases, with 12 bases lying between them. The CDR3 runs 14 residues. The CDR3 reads CASSLTGASYEQYF. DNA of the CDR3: TGTGCCAGCAGTTTAACAGGTGCCTCCTACGAGCAGTACTTC.

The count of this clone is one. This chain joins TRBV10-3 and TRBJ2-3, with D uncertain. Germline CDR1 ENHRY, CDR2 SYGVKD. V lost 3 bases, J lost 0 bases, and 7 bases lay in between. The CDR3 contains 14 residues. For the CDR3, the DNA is TGTGCCATCAGTGATTCGGCGAGCACAGATACGCAGTATTTT. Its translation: CAISDSASTDTQYF.

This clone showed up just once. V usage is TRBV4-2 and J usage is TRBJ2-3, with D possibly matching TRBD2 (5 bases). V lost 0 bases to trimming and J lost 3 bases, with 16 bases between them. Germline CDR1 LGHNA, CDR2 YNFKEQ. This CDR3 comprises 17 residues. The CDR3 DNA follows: TGTGCCAGCAGCCAAGAATGGGGTTACACTAGGACAGATACGCAGTATTTT. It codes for CASSQEWGYTRTDTQYF.

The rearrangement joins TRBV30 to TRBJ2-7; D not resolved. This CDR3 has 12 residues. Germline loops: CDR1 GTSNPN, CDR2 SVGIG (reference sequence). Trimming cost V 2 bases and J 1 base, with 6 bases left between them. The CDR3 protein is CAWSSNSYEQYF. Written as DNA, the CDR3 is TGTGCCTGGAGTTCGAATTCCTACGAGCAGTACTTC.

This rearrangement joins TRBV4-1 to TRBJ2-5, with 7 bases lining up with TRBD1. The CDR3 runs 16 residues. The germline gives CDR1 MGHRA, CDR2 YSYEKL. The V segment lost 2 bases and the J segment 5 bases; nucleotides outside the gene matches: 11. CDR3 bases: TGCGCCAGCAGCCAATACAGGGGCCCCGCTTGGGAGACCCAGTACTTC. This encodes CASSQYRGPAWETQYF.

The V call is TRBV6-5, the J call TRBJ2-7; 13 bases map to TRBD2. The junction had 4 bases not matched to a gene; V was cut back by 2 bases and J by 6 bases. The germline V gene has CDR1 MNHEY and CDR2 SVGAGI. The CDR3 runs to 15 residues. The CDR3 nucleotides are TGTGCCAGCAGTTACCCGACTAGCGGGGGGTCCGAGCAGTACTTC. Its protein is CASSYPTSGGSEQYF.

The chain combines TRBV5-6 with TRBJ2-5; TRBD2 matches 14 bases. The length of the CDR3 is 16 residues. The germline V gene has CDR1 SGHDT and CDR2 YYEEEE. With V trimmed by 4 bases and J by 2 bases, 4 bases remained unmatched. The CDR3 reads CASSRLAGGSQETQYF. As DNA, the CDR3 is TGTGCCAGCAGCAGACTAGCGGGGGGGTCACAAGAGACCCAGTACTTC.